This T cell receptor (beta chain) was sequenced during a study of CD8 T cells in ankylosing spondylitis. General study results and limits: Disease-linked clones reportedly showed significant enrichment in matched ankylosing spondylitis synovial fluid. Reports of some motif variants in reactive arthritis synovial fluid and blood predate this one. Peripheral blood samples showed relatively rare disease-linked clones, and these clones were CD8+. For ankylosing spondylitis blood, a TCR beta motif of about eight highly homologous variants appeared characteristic.

In regard to this clonotype: Its target is not known.

Researchers built TCR beta libraries using quantitative 5'-RACE with molecular barcodes. TCRdb re-derived calls from the 5' RACE reads in MiXCR, one entry per CDR3 protein. The table includes under 550,000 distinct CDR3 sequences, 26% detected once. CDR3 length: 15 amino acids. In germline, CDR1 is KGHDR, CDR2 SFDVKD. V was pared by 6 bases and J by 4 bases, with 4 bases of the junction left unmatched. The sequence was collected from a male donor with ankylosing spondylitis. The specimen was blood, either unsorted or a sorted T cell fraction (not recorded which). The chain couples TRBV24-1 to TRBJ2-5; 13 nucleotides match TRBD2. In nucleotides, the CDR3 is TGTGCCACCAGTACTAGCGGGAGGGCCTTAGAGACCCAGTACTTC. Amino acids: CATSTSGRALETQYF.